One T cell receptor beta chain is described in this entry. Antigen unknown. This sample's treatment: oral pan-JAK inhibitor, 5-10 mg twice daily. Punch biopsies of lesional scalp, plus peripheral blood, were taken from alopecia areata patients. Sorting from PBMCs produced CD4+ and CD8+ T cells. The data are from a study of CD8+ T cells in alopecia areata. The wider study: Treatment comprised oral tofacitinib, 5 to 10 mg twice daily, in treated patients. Study-wide results and limits: Sharing of TCR sequences between patients (possibly for HLA-related reasons) was less clear than in mice.

TCR sequencing used cDNA made by reverse transcription of extracted RNA. Sequenced by immunoSEQ multiplex PCR; TCRdb stores in-frame clones only, minus some. The table has 130,000 to 150,000 clones, about four fifths seen once. V was pared by 5 bases and J by 4 bases, with 17 bases between. The germline V gene encodes CDR1 MGHRA and CDR2 YSYEKL. This CDR3 spans 15 amino acids. The chain is built from TRBV4-1 and TRBJ1-1; D call uncertain. Specimen: CD8+ T cells sorted from blood, collected at week 4, from a patient treated with tofacitinib. The receptor was derived from a human donor with alopecia areata. CDR3 residues: CASSARRGGPTEAFF. For the CDR3, the DNA is TGCGCCAGCAGCGCGAGGCGGGGAGGTCCCACTGAAGCTTTCTTT.